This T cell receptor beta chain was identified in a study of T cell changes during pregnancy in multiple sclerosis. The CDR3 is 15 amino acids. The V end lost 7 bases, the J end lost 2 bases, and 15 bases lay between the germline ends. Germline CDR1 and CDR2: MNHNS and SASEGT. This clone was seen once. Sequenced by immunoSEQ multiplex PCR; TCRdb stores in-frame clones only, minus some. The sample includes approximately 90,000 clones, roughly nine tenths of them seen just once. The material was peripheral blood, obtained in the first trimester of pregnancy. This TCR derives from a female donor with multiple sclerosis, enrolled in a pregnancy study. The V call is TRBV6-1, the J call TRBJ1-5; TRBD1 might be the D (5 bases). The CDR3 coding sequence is TGTGCCAGCACCGACGGGGGAACGGGCAATCAGCCCCAGCATTTT. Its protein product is CASTDGGTGNQPQHF.